Here is one TCR beta chain with its context. What it recognizes is unknown. Trimming took 4 bases from V and 0 from J, leaving 12 bases between them. Germline values: CDR1 MGHDK, CDR2 SYGVNS. The CDR3 covers 15 residues. This specimen comes from a study of identifying expanded T cells in peripheral blood. This table comes from immunoSEQ multiplex PCR, and its TCRdb copy is limited to in-frame clones, with some not included. The sample lists some 93,000 clones; 85% to 90% were seen once. During the collection period, no donor immune events like infections were recorded. Study-wide findings and caveats: About 1.2 clones differed between technical replicates, versus roughly 17 and 20 over time. Clone count variance between roughly 2-week samples rose with total template count.

The V and J genes are TRBV25-1 and TRBJ1-1; no reliable D call. The TCR was taken from a person aged 18 to 70 in good health. Sequencing was carried out using blood. CDR3 region: CASSVGGRMNTEAFF. CDR3 DNA sequence: TGTGCCAGCAGTGTTGGAGGGCGGATGAACACTGAAGCTTTCTTT.